The TCR beta chain described here comes from a study of blood T cell repertoires in COVID-19. At the level of the study: Sites in the United States, Italy and Spain provided acute and convalescent COVID-19 samples. PBMCs, B-cell-depleted T cells, or T cells provided the cDNA or gDNA that made up the material.

Trimming cost V 5 bases and J 5 bases; bases outside gene matches: 8. The CDR3 spans 15 residues. Germline values: CDR1 SGHNT, CDR2 YYREEE (reference sequence). In the original workflow: Counts of nucleated cells, estimated from reference gene primer amplification, were obtained. Generated by immunoSEQ multiplex PCR, the TCRdb table keeps only in-frame clones and is missing some. V and J calls and clone size are as listed in that table; D and trimming were resolved from the DNA. The data show about 300,000 clones, around four fifths seen once. Only a few counts were recorded for this clone. This chain joins TRBV5-4 and TRBJ2-7, with 12 bases aligning to TRBD1. This TCR was recovered from a woman aged 45-60 years with acute or convalescent COVID-19. Sequenced input: peripheral blood. This CDR3 reads CASRSGQGAPHEQYF. In DNA form, the CDR3 reads TGTGCCAGCAGGTCGGGACAGGGGGCGCCCCACGAGCAGTACTTC.